The 18 T cell receptor beta chains below all came from one sample that was sequenced in a study of identical twins. TCRdb recomputed calls from the 5' RACE reads with MiXCR, one row per CDR3 protein. The sample carries about 700,000 distinct CDR3 sequences, 5.5% to 6.5% recorded once. Sequencing was carried out using naive T cells sorted from blood. The receptors originated from a man in his late teens or twenties in good health.

CDR3 sequence: CASSARGLSGANVLTF. In DNA, the CDR3 is TGTGCCAGCAGCGCCAGGGGACTTTCTGGGGCCAACGTCCTGACTTTC. V usage is TRBV9 and J usage is TRBJ2-6; D is perhaps TRBD1 or TRBD2 (6 bases each). Between the trimmed V and J ends, which lost 3 bases and 1 base, there was a span of 11 bases. CDR3 size: 16 residues. The germline V gene encodes CDR1 SGDLS and CDR2 YYNGEE.

CDR3 loop: CASSSWGSGSNQPQHF. In nucleotides, the CDR3 is TGTGCCAGCAGTTCCTGGGGGTCGGGGAGCAATCAGCCCCAGCATTTT. The rearrangement uses TRBV6-5 and TRBJ1-5; tentatively, D is TRBD1 (5 bases). Trimming removed 4 bases at V and 1 base at J, with 14 bases between. This CDR3 comprises 16 residues. Germline V gene lookup returns CDR1 MNHEY and CDR2 SVGAGI.

This clonotype has just a few counts. The V and J genes are TRBV7-9 and TRBJ1-5; D call uncertain. Germline values: CDR1 SEHNR, CDR2 FQNEAQ (reference sequence). Trimming removed 5 bases from V and 0 bases from J, with 14 bases in between. The CDR3 runs to 16 residues. The CDR3 sequence is CASSEGQTVSNQPQHF. DNA for the CDR3: TGTGCCAGCAGCGAGGGCCAGACCGTTAGCAATCAGCCCCAGCATTTT.

The table lists this clonotype with many counts. This chain connects TRBV10-2 to TRBJ2-7; 8 bases are a match to TRBD2. The CDR3 sequence is 13 residues long. The V gene's germline CDR1 is WSHSY and CDR2 SAAADI. V was pared by 5 bases and J by 4 bases, with 4 bases of the junction left unmatched. The CDR3 loop is CASSSSGQYEQYV. The CDR3 DNA sequence: TGCGCCAGCAGTTCTAGCGGGCAGTACGAGCAGTACGTC.

This clonotype turned up a few times. The gene calls are TRBV7-9 and TRBJ2-2; TRBD2 aligns across 12 bases. The CDR3 spans 16 residues. The J segment lost 6 bases and the V segment lost 5 bases, leaving 7 bases of the junction unmatched. Germline V gene sequence: CDR1 SEHNR, CDR2 FQNEAQ (reference sequence). The CDR3 DNA reads TGTGCCAGCAGCGTGGGACTAGCGGGCGTAGCCGGGGAGCTGTTTTTT. Translation: CASSVGLAGVAGELFF.

This clonotype occurred a few times. This chain uses TRBV3-1 with TRBJ2-1; D is unclear. Trimming took 0 bases from V and 5 from J, leaving 8 bases between them. The CDR3 spans 14 residues. Germline V gene data show CDR1 as LGHDT and CDR2 as YNNKEL (reference sequence). The CDR3 DNA reads TGTGCCAGCAGCCAAGATAGAGTACACAATGAGCAGTTCTTC. Translation: CASSQDRVHNEQFF.

This clonotype showed up many times. The chain employs TRBV5-1 and TRBJ2-3, with TRBD2 matching over 8 bases. V was pared by 2 bases and J by 4 bases, with 6 bases of the junction left unmatched. Germline loops: CDR1 SGHRS, CDR2 YFSETQ. The CDR3 sequence is 15 residues long. In DNA, the CDR3 is TGCGCCAGCAGCTTAGTTTCAGCGGGGGCAGATACGCAGTATTTT. Protein sequence: CASSLVSAGADTQYF.

This clonotype showed up many times. This rearrangement joins TRBV20-1 to TRBJ1-5, with D maybe TRBD1 (6 bases). Germline CDR1 reads DFQATT; CDR2 reads SNEGSKA (reference sequence). The germline V and J ends were trimmed by 3 bases and 4 bases, with 10 bases remaining between them. The CDR3 has 13 residues. CDR3 nucleotide sequence: TGCAGTGCTAGGGCGACAGGAAATCAGCCCCAGCATTTT. Translated: CSARATGNQPQHF.

This clonotype was recorded at least ten times. The chain has TRBV10-2 and TRBJ1-1; D gene unclear. V shed 0 bases and J shed 3 bases, with 11 bases lying between them. Looked up from germline, CDR1 is WSHSY and CDR2 is SAAADI. The CDR3 runs 15 residues. As DNA, the CDR3 is TGCGCCAGCAGTGAGTCGTTAGGTGGGCACACTGAAGCTTTCTTT. It translates to CASSESLGGHTEAFF.

This clonotype was seen ten or more times. The gene calls are TRBV12-3 or TRBV12-4 and TRBJ2-1, with 13 positions matching TRBD2. Losses at the gene ends were 7 bases for V and 9 bases for J; bases not matched to a gene: 6. The CDR3 extends over 14 amino acids. CDR3: CASIRTSGSGEQFF. CDR3 nucleotide sequence: TGTGCCAGCATCCGGACTAGCGGGAGTGGTGAGCAGTTCTTC.

The rearrangement joins TRBV5-6 to TRBJ2-1, with 9 bases that match TRBD2. Germline CDR1 SGHDT, CDR2 YYEEEE. V lost 0 bases, J lost 0 bases, and 7 bases stayed unmatched. This CDR3 has 18 residues. The CDR3 DNA reads as TGTGCCAGCAGCTTGGTGTCTAGCGGGATCAGCTCCTACAATGAGCAGTTCTTC. Its protein is CASSLVSSGISSYNEQFF.

The chain joins TRBV14 to TRBJ2-1; unclear D gene. Trimming pared 4 bases from V and 2 bases from J, leaving 15 bases between. Germline assignment: CDR1 SGHDN and CDR2 FVKESK. The CDR3 loop spans 16 amino acids. CDR3 loop: CASSPITGGTYNEQFF. CDR3 sequence (DNA): TGTGCCAGCAGCCCAATAACTGGCGGAACCTACAATGAGCAGTTCTTC.

This clonotype was picked up many times. The gene calls are TRBV20-1 and TRBJ1-3, with D perhaps matching TRBD1 (6 bases). Germline V lookup: CDR1 DFQATT, CDR2 SNEGSKA (reference sequence). V was pared by 5 bases and J by 0 bases, with 14 bases between. The CDR3 sequence is 15 residues long. CDR3 DNA sequence: TGCAGTGCTCGGCCCGACAGGTACTCTGGAAACACCATATATTTT. Protein: CSARPDRYSGNTIYF.

This clonotype has at least ten counts. The V and J genes are TRBV24-1 and TRBJ1-2; no clear D. The CDR3 covers 14 residues. V lost 2 bases to trimming and J lost 1 base, with 7 bases between them. Per germline, CDR1 KGHDR and CDR2 SFDVKD. CDR3 DNA sequence: TGTGCCACCAGTGATTCCACATTTAACTATGGCTACACCTTC. Translation gives CATSDSTFNYGYTF.

This clonotype was observed a few times. The chain recombines TRBV29-1 with TRBJ2-7, with 10 bases fitting TRBD2. In germline, CDR1 is SQVTM, CDR2 ANQGSEA. V was clipped by 7 bases and J by 4 bases; unmatched bases: 7. The CDR3 extends over 13 amino acids. The CDR3 bases are TGCAGCGCTCGAGCGGGAGGGAGGTACGAGCAGTACTTC. It codes for CSARAGGRYEQYF.

This clonotype was seen at least ten times. The chain uses TRBV12-3 or TRBV12-4 and TRBJ2-2; TRBD2 matches 12 bases. This CDR3 spans 17 amino acids. The V gene end was trimmed by 1 base and the J gene end by 7 bases; junction bases not matched to a gene: 7. The CDR3 sequence is CASSLERLAGEVGELFF. CDR3 nucleotides: TGTGCCAGCAGTTTAGAGCGACTAGCGGGAGAGGTCGGGGAGCTGTTTTTT.

This clonotype was seen many times. This chain links TRBV24-1 with TRBJ2-1; 8 nucleotides align to TRBD2. Per germline, CDR1 KGHDR and CDR2 SFDVKD. Trimming took 4 bases from V and 7 from J; bases not matched to a gene: 11. The CDR3 runs to 16 residues. The DNA of the CDR3 is TGTGCCACCAGTGACCGCCGGGGGGGGAGCAGGAATGAGCAGTTCTTC. Its translation is CATSDRRGGSRNEQFF.

V and J are TRBV15 and TRBJ2-4; TRBD2 is a possible D gene (5 bases). Germline V lookup: CDR1 LNHNV, CDR2 YYDKDF (reference sequence). Trimming left V 8 bases short and J 1 base short, with 15 bases between. The CDR3 length is 15 residues. Written as DNA, the CDR3 is TGTGCCACCCAGTCGGGGTTTAGGGCCAAAAACATTCAGTACTTC. It codes for CATQSGFRAKNIQYF.